The sample holds a few counts of the clone carrying this T cell receptor (beta chain). Its matching antigen is unknown. Primers included in the PCR were 60 Vbeta and 13 Jbeta primers. Sequencing was performed with immunoSEQ multiplex PCR; in TCRdb, only in-frame clones are kept and a portion is missing. The sample holds 120,000 or so clones; under 85% are singletons and the top ten take less than 9.5%. The data stem from a study of cytomegalovirus exposure and HLA in healthy donors. General study findings and limits: TCR beta V- and J-gene trimming, according to a later analysis, was linked to a missense DCLRE1C variant. Being indistinguishable, some V segments were excluded, TRBV6-2 and TRBV6-3 among them.

V was shortened by 0 bases and J by 1 base, with 7 bases between the two germline ends. Germline values: CDR1 SGHNT, CDR2 YENEEA. The CDR3 contains 15 residues. Sequenced input: PBMCs. This chain links TRBV11-3 with TRBJ2-1; a weak D match, TRBD1 (6 bases). The receptor was isolated from a woman between 45 and 65 years old in good health and CMV-seropositive. The CDR3 nucleotides read TGTGCCAGCAGCTTAGAACAGGGATCCTACAATGAGCAGTTCTTC. Its translation is CASSLEQGSYNEQFF.